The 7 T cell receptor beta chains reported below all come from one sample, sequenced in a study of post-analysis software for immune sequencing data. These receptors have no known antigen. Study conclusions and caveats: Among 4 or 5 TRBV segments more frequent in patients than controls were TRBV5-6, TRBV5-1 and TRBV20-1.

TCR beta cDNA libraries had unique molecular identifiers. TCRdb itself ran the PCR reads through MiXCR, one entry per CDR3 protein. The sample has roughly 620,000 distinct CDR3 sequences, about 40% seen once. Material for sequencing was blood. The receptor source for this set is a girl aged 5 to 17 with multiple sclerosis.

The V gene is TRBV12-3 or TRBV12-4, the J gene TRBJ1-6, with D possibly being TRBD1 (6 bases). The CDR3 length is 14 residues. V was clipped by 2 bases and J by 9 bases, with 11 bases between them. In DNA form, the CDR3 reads TGTGCCAGCAGTTTAAGGGGGGAGGGTTCACCCCTCCACTTT. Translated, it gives CASSLRGEGSPLHF.

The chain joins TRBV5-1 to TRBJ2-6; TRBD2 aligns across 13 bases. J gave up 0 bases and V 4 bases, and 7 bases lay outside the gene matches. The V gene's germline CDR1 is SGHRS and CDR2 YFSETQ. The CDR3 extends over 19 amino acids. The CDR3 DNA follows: TGCGCCAGCAGCCCGGGACTAGCGGGAACTAACTCTGGGGCCAACGTCCTGACTTTC. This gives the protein CASSPGLAGTNSGANVLTF.

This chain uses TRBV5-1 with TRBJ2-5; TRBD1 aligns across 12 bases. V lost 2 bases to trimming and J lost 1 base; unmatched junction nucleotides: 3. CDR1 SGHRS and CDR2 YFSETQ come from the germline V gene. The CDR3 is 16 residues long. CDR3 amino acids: CASSFRDRGLQETQYF. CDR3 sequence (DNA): TGCGCCAGCAGCTTCCGGGACAGGGGGCTCCAAGAGACCCAGTACTTC.

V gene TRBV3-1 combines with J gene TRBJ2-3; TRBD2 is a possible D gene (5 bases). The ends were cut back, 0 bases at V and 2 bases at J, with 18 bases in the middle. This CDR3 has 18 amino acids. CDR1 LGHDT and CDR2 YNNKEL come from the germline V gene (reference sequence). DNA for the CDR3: TGTGCCAGCAGCCAAGATTGGCGGGCCCGCAGCCTCACAGATACGCAGTATTTT. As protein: CASSQDWRARSLTDTQYF.

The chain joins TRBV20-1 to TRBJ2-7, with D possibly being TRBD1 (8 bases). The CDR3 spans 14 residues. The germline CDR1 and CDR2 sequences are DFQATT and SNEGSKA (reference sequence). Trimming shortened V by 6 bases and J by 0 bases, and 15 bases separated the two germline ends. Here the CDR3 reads CSAEDRDYSYEQYF. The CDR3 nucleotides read TGCAGTGCCGAGGACAGGGACTACTCCTACGAGCAGTACTTC.

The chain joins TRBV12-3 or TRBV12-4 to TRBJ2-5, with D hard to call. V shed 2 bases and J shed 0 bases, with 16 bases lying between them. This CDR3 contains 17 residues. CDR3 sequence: CASSLNFRSQYQETQYF. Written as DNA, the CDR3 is TGTGCCAGCAGTTTAAATTTTAGGAGCCAGTACCAAGAGACCCAGTACTTC.

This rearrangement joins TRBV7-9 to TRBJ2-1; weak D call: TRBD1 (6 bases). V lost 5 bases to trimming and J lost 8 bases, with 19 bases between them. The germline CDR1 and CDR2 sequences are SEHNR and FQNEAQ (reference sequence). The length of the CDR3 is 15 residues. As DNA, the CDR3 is TGTGCCAGCAGCCTATTGGCCGGATCAGGGGATGAGCAGTTCTTC. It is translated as CASSLLAGSGDEQFF.